The clone carrying this T cell receptor (beta chain) has ten or more counts. Antigen specificity is unknown. The read is 3 residues too short to cover the CDR3 end, so that end is filled in from the germline J gene. The sample originates from a study of T cell clonality in common variable immunodeficiency. This CDR3 is built from 14 residues. The V and J ends lost 1 base and 6 bases, in that order; junction bases with no gene match: 1. Per the germline V gene, CDR1 is SGHVS and CDR2 is FNYEAQ. Notes on the study in general: CVID subjects had higher TCRbeta clonality than healthy controls, most marked in about a third. Common variable immunodeficiency TCR beta sequences reportedly had fewer deletions and N-nucleotide insertions. CVID patient heterogeneity limited repertoire-clinical complication correlations.

Heparinized whole blood, roughly 5 to 8 ml, came from each donor. Some clones are missing from TCRdb's copy, which holds only in-frame ones; the method was immunoSEQ multiplex PCR. Altogether 30,000 to 40,000 clones were found in the sample, and no singletons occur. This clonotype was sampled from a person aged 18 to 70 in good health. The sequenced sample was peripheral blood mononuclear cells. The chain carries TRBV7-6 and TRBJ1-5; 9 positions agree with TRBD1. Incomplete CDR3 DNA: TGTGCCAGCAGCTTAGGGACAGGGGCTCAGCCC. Its protein product is CASSLGTGAQP. The whole CDR3 protein reads CASSLGTGAQPQHF.